These 20 T cell receptor beta chains came from one sample sequenced in a study of a mutant IDH1 vaccine in newly diagnosed glioma. TCRdb's table, derived via immunoSEQ multiplex PCR, lists solely in-frame clones and lacks some. The sample records around 54,000 clones, more than 75% being singletons. These receptors' targets are unknown. Noted time point: week 23, last vaccination. All doses held 300 ug of mutant IDH1 20-mer peptide, with topical imiquimod. Material: PBMCs, obtained from a glioma patient whose treatment included an IDH1 peptide vaccine. These receptors all come from a middle-aged man with glioma.

This chain uses TRBV6-5 with TRBJ2-5; tentative D call: TRBD2 (5 bases). Trimming pared 0 bases from V and 1 base from J, leaving 9 bases between. CDR3 length: 15 amino acids. CDR1 is MNHEY, CDR2 SVGAGI, per germline. The CDR3 coding sequence is TGTGCCAGCAGTTACTCCTTGCGGGTCCAAGAGACCCAGTACTTC. This translates into CASSYSLRVQETQYF.

The chain is built from TRBV7-2 and TRBJ1-1; perhaps TRBD1 as D (5 bases). The CDR3 contains 12 residues. Per the germline V gene, CDR1 is SGHTA and CDR2 is FQGNSA. Trimming took off 4 bases at V and 9 bases at J, with 12 bases between the two ends. The CDR3 region is CASSSWTPKAFF. The DNA of the CDR3 is TGTGCCAGCAGCTCCTGGACACCCAAAGCTTTCTTT.

CDR3 region: CASSELRGTGELFF. CDR3 DNA: TGTGCCAGCAGTGAGCTTCGGGGCACCGGGGAGCTGTTTTTT. V and J are TRBV2 and TRBJ2-2, with D possibly being TRBD2 (5 bases). This CDR3 has 14 residues. The germline CDR1 and CDR2 sequences are SNHLY and FYNNEI. Trimming stripped 3 bases from V and 4 bases from J, with 9 bases between.

J is TRBJ1-3 and V is TRBV25-1, with a weak D call TRBD1 (5 bases). The CDR3 totals 15 residues. Germline loops: CDR1 MGHDK, CDR2 SYGVNS. V was cut by 3 bases and J by 4 bases, with 13 bases left in between. For the CDR3, the DNA is TGTGCCAGCAGTGATGTAGGGGTGGGAGGAAACACCATATATTTT. This gives the protein CASSDVGVGGNTIYF.

The chain couples TRBV19 to TRBJ2-2; no clear D gene. Germline V lookup: CDR1 LNHDA, CDR2 SQIVND (reference sequence). The CDR3 is 13 residues long. V shed 5 bases and J shed 5 bases, with 9 bases lying between them. Here the CDR3 reads CASSRDWTGELFF. CDR3 DNA: TGTGCCAGTAGTCGCGACTGGACCGGGGAGCTGTTTTTT.

The chain joins TRBV19 to TRBJ1-2; D gene unclear. CDR3 length: 14 amino acids. Trimming cost V 9 bases and J 2 bases, with 16 bases left between them. The germline V gene has CDR1 LNHDA and CDR2 SQIVND (reference sequence). Written as DNA, the CDR3 is TGTGCCAGCCGACACTCTTACACCAACTATGGCTACACCTTC. Its protein product is CASRHSYTNYGYTF. Supplemented by reference TRBV19 and TRBJ1-2, the full variable domain reads DGGITQSPKYLFRKEGQNVTLSCEQNLNHDAMYWYRQDPGQGLRLIYYSQIVNDFQKGDIAEGYSVSREKKESFPLTVTSAQKNPTAFYLCASRHSYTNYGYTFGSGTRLTVV.

This clone was detected only once. The CDR3 DNA is TGTGCCAGCCGAACAGGGTACGCAGGAGAGACCCAGTACTTC. Protein: CASRTGYAGETQYF. This chain links TRBV2 with TRBJ2-5; D perhaps matches TRBD1 (6 bases). V shed 8 bases and J shed 4 bases, with 17 bases lying between them. Germline-derived CDR1 and CDR2 are SNHLY and FYNNEI. This CDR3 has 14 residues.

J is TRBJ2-5 and V is TRBV6-5; no definite D call. The germline V and J ends were trimmed by 10 bases and 5 bases, with 11 bases remaining between them. The CDR3 runs to 11 residues. Germline loops: CDR1 MNHEY, CDR2 SVGAGI. The CDR3 region is CATTVGETQYF. The DNA for the CDR3 is TGTGCCACCACAGTGGGGGAGACCCAGTACTTC.

The chain couples TRBV6-5 to TRBJ2-1; D remains unclear. This CDR3 has 14 amino acids. V was shortened by 4 bases and J by 5 bases, with 12 bases between the two germline ends. CDR1 and CDR2 from the germline V gene are MNHEY and SVGAGI. CDR3 protein: CASSFRRVNNEQFF. The DNA for the CDR3 is TGTGCCAGCAGTTTCCGACGGGTCAACAATGAGCAGTTCTTC.

This rearrangement joins TRBV7-2 to TRBJ1-4, with TRBD1 identical over 9 bases. The V gene's germline CDR1 is SGHTA and CDR2 FQGNSA. The CDR3 covers 15 residues. Losses at the gene ends were 5 bases for V and 10 bases for J; bases not matched to a gene: 11. CDR3 coding DNA: TGTGCCAGCAGCGCAGGGACAGGGTTCGGGCTAAAACTGTTTTTT. Protein sequence: CASSAGTGFGLKLFF.

The gene calls are TRBV19 and TRBJ1-5; 10 positions match TRBD1. CDR1 is LNHDA and CDR2 is SQIVND in the germline V gene (reference sequence). The V segment lost 4 bases and the J segment 6 bases; nucleotides outside the gene matches: 6. This CDR3 has 15 residues. The DNA of the CDR3 is TGTGCCAGTAGTACCAAGACAGGGGGCAGTCAGCCCCAGCATTTT. It is translated as CASSTKTGGSQPQHF.

This clone came up a few times. The chain has TRBV15 and TRBJ1-4, with TRBD1 matching 8 bases. Germline trimming cut 1 base from V and 8 bases from J; bases unmatched to any gene: 6. CDR1 LNHNV and CDR2 YYDKDF come from the germline V gene (reference sequence). The CDR3 has 15 residues. CDR3 coding DNA: TGTGCCACCAGCAGAGCAGACAGGGGCGGAGAAAAACTGTTTTTT. As protein: CATSRADRGGEKLFF.

The gene calls are TRBV7-2 and TRBJ2-3; 7 positions agree with TRBD1. Germline-derived CDR1 and CDR2 are SGHTA and FQGNSA. The CDR3 runs 14 residues. V shed 1 base and J 3 bases; nucleotides not matched to a gene: 1. The CDR3 loop is CASSLDRGTDTQYF. The CDR3 DNA follows: TGTGCCAGCAGCTTAGACAGGGGAACAGATACGCAGTATTTT.

The rearrangement links TRBV19 to TRBJ1-3, with D perhaps TRBD1 (6 bases). The CDR3 loop spans 12 amino acids. In germline, CDR1 is LNHDA, CDR2 SQIVND (reference sequence). V was trimmed by 9 bases and J by 10 bases, leaving 16 bases between them. The CDR3 DNA reads as TGTGCCAGCCTAACCGGGGGCAGGACCATATATTTT. Its protein is CASLTGGRTIYF.

The chain combines TRBV29-1 with TRBJ2-5; unclear D gene. CDR1 and CDR2 from the germline V gene are SQVTM and ANQGSEA. This CDR3 has 13 amino acids. Trimming cost V 1 base and J 1 base, with 7 bases left between them. The CDR3 DNA reads as TGCAGCGTTGAAGTATCCTCCCAAGAGACCCAGTACTTC. It is translated as CSVEVSSQETQYF.

The V call is TRBV18, the J call TRBJ2-7, with TRBD2 matching over 12 bases. The CDR3 runs 16 residues. Germline CDR1 and CDR2: KGHSH and LQKENI. The trim removed 6 bases at V and 2 bases at J, leaving 8 bases unmatched. CDR3 sequence (DNA): TGTGCCAGCTCCCCCGAGACTAGCGGGAGAGCCTACGAGCAGTACTTC. It codes for CASSPETSGRAYEQYF.

The rearrangement uses TRBV28 and TRBJ2-7; 7 bases line up with TRBD1. Germline loops: CDR1 MDHEN, CDR2 SYDVKM. V lost 7 bases and J lost 1; bases outside the gene matches: 10. The CDR3 has 15 residues. The CDR3 region has the DNA TGTGCCAGCAACACCCGAGGGGACAGTTCCTACGAGCAGTACTTC. Its translation is CASNTRGDSSYEQYF. Full variable domain (missing parts from reference TRBV28 and TRBJ2-7): DVKVTQSSRYLVKRTGEKVFLECVQDMDHENMFWYRQDPGLGLRLIYFSYDVKMKEKGDIPEGYSVSREKKERFSLILESASTNQTSMYLCASNTRGDSSYEQYFGPGTRLTVT.

The J gene is TRBJ1-2, the V gene TRBV7-9, with D perhaps TRBD1 (6 bases). Trimming left V 5 bases short and J 7 bases short, with 20 bases between. CDR1 SEHNR and CDR2 FQNEAQ come from the germline V gene (reference sequence). The CDR3 has 15 residues. For the CDR3, the DNA is TGTGCCAGCAGCCAAACAACAGGGTTGGCGTCTGGCTACACCTTC. Protein: CASSQTTGLASGYTF.

This sequence joins TRBV11-2 and TRBJ1-2; a weak D match, TRBD1 (5 bases). Germline V CDR1 and CDR2: SGHAT, FQNNGV. Trimming removed 7 bases from V and 4 bases from J, with 19 bases in between. The CDR3 has 15 residues. The CDR3 loop reads CASTRSGGKSYGYTF. CDR3 nucleotides: TGTGCCAGCACCCGGTCCGGGGGGAAGAGCTATGGCTACACCTTC.

The CDR3 loop is CASSSWTAYEQYF. The DNA for the CDR3 is TGTGCCAGCAGCTCATGGACCGCCTACGAGCAGTACTTC. V gene TRBV13 combines with J gene TRBJ2-7; no definite D call. Germline V gene data show CDR1 as PRHDT and CDR2 as FYEKMQ (reference sequence). This CDR3 spans 13 amino acids. V was shortened by 4 bases and J by 2 bases, with 9 bases between the two germline ends. Drawing the rest from reference TRBV13 and TRBJ2-7, the complete variable domain is AAGVIQSPRHLIKEKRETATLKCYPIPRHDTVYWYQQGPGQDPQFLISFYEKMQSDKGSIPDRFSAQQFSDYHSELNMSSLELGDSALYFCASSSWTAYEQYFGPGTRLTVT.